A selection of T cell receptor beta chains follows, all from one sample in a study of blood T cells in healthy people across ages. TCRdb independently ran MiXCR on the 5' RACE reads; one entry per CDR3 protein. The top ten clones hold 18% of a sample with roughly 500,000 distinct CDR3 sequences, 25% to 30% of them seen once. The material sequenced was blood. The receptors were sampled from a woman aged 65 to 85 in good health. The conserved cysteine and the conserved F or W are not part of the CDR3 here.

TRBV3-1	TRBJ1-2	ASSPGTGVSVGGYT
TRBV20-1	TRBJ2-5	SARDTGFEETQY
TRBV20-1	TRBJ1-2	SAAPPGVSAET
TRBV4-2	TRBJ2-5	TSSQRDGQETQY
TRBV27	TRBJ2-1	ASSPLRSEQF
TRBV11-2	-	ASSLGQFSYEQF
TRBV7-9	TRBJ2-4	ASSFGDSVQY
TRBV7-2	TRBJ1-1	ASSQSNGRVNTEAF
TRBV28	TRBJ2-1	ASSGVSGNEQF
TRBV4-3	TRBJ2-1	VSSQEPGLARNEQF
TRBV6-2/TRBV6-3	TRBJ1-1	ASSYPQVGTEAF
TRBV12-3/TRBV12-4	-	ASSITGTGRRSYEQY